These 8 T cell receptor beta chains were all obtained from the same sample, sequenced in a study of T cells in Graves' hyperthyroidism and ophthalmopathy (dated by TCRdb to about 2019). Library generation was performed with multiplex PCR. The sample was run on an Illumina HiSeq 2000. Amplification of TCR beta CDR3 regions was carried out from RNA transcripts. The TCR CDR3 was subjected to a first round of RT-PCR using the HTBI primer set and the Qiagen OneStep RT-PCR kit. Using fastp at Q25 and MiXCR, TCRdb reprocessed the public reads and kept productive beta chains. Rows are unified per CDR3 protein, each entry keeping the most common DNA and genes. The sample yields roughly 240,000 distinct CDR3 sequences; approximately 24% were counted once. Together, the top ten hold about a third of the sample. The sample was blood. These receptors were taken from a woman aged 40-49 years with Graves' ophthalmopathy.

The table lists this clonotype with many counts. V usage is TRBV19 and J usage is TRBJ2-2; D gene ambiguous. CDR3 length equals 12 residues. Trimming took 4 bases from V and 6 from J, leaving 6 bases between them. Germline CDR1 is LNHDA and CDR2 is SQIVND (reference sequence). CDR3 residues: CASSNRAGELFF. Here the CDR3 DNA reads TGTGCCAGTAGTAATCGGGCCGGGGAGCTGTTTTTT.

Of note for this clonotype: At one boundary the junction diverges from the germline segment, which might be a read error. CDR3 sequence: CASSRDTARGTF. CDR3 DNA: TGTGCCAGTAGCCGAGATACCGCTCGAGGGACCTTC. This chain joins TRBV14 and TRBJ1-2; D not certain. CDR1 SGHDN and CDR2 FVKESK come from the germline V gene. The CDR3 covers 12 residues. The variable domain in full, with the rest retrieved from reference TRBV14 and TRBJ1-2, is EAGVTQFPSHSVIEKGQTVTLRCDPISGHDNLYWYRRVMGKEIKFLLHFVKESKQDESGMPNNRFLAERTGGTYSTLKVQPAELEDSGVYFCASSRDTARGTFGSGTRLTVV.

This clonotype was observed a few times. At one of its ends the junction is not consistent with the germline gene, which may arise from a read error. J is TRBJ1-5 and V is TRBV28, with D uncertain. The CDR3 contains 13 residues. Germline CDR1 is MDHEN and CDR2 is SYDVKM. CDR3 in amino acids: CASSSRGGQPRHF. CDR3 in DNA: TGTGCCAGCAGTAGCCGAGGAGGGCAGCCCCGGCATTTT.

This clonotype was seen ten or more times. The chain joins TRBV2 to TRBJ1-2; perhaps TRBD1 as D (5 bases). The CDR3 covers 14 residues. V was trimmed by 1 base and J by 8 bases, leaving 14 bases between them. Germline values: CDR1 SNHLY, CDR2 FYNNEI. The CDR3 region has the DNA TGTGCCAGCAGTGAAGGTGTACAGGCCCGGGGCTACACCTTC. Protein product: CASSEGVQARGYTF. The full variable domain, in which reference TRBV2 and TRBJ1-2 provide the parts outside the CDR3, is EPEVTQTPSHQVTQMGQEVILRCVPISNHLYFYWYRQILGQKVEFLVSFYNNEISEKSEIFDDQFSVERPDGSNFTLKIRSTKLEDSAMYFCASSEGVQARGYTFGSGTRLTVV.

In this sample, this clonotype turned up many times. The rearrangement joins TRBV5-1 to TRBJ2-7; D perhaps matches TRBD2 (5 bases). The CDR3 consists of 12 residues. The germline gives CDR1 SGHRS, CDR2 YFSETQ. V shed 0 bases and J shed 4 bases, with 5 bases lying between them. The CDR3 DNA reads TGCGCCAGCAGCTTGGGGAGGTACGAGCAGTACTTC. This encodes CASSLGRYEQYF.

The rearrangement joins TRBV7-2 to TRBJ1-1; tentative D call: TRBD1 (6 bases). Germline CDR1 reads SGHTA; CDR2 reads FQGNSA. This CDR3 is 15 amino acids long. V shed 8 bases and J shed 3 bases, with 19 bases lying between them. DNA of the CDR3: TGTGCCAGCTCCCCAGGCGGGGGCTGGGACACTGAAGCTTTCTTT. It specifies CASSPGGGWDTEAFF.

This clonotype has only a few counts. V and J are TRBV5-5 and TRBJ1-5, with D maybe TRBD1 (5 bases). Per germline, CDR1 SGHKS and CDR2 YYEKEE (reference sequence). This CDR3 region has 15 residues. Trimming pared 4 bases from V and 6 bases from J, leaving 17 bases between. The CDR3, as DNA: TGTGCCAGCAGCCGAGGAGGGACTATAGGTCAGCCCCAGCATTTT. Translated: CASSRGGTIGQPQHF.

This clonotype was seen ten or more times. J is TRBJ2-7 and V is TRBV20-1; D uncertain. Germline loops: CDR1 DFQATT, CDR2 SNEGSKA (reference sequence). The CDR3 covers 13 residues. The V end lost 0 bases, the J end lost 1 base, and 7 bases lay between the germline ends. CDR3: CSARDPVSYEQYF. CDR3 DNA sequence: TGCAGTGCTAGAGATCCAGTTTCCTACGAGCAGTACTTC.